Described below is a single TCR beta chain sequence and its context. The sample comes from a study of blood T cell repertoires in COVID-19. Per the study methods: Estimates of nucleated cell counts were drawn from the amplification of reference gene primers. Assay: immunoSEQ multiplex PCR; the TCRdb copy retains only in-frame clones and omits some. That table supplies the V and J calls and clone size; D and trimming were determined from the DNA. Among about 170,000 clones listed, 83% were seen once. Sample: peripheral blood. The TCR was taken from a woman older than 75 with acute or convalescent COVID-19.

The CDR3 nucleotides are TGTGCCAGCAGCCCCACCGGGGGTCGAATAACACAAGAGACCCAGTACTTC. This gives the protein CASSPTGGRITQETQYF. The chain has TRBV7-9 and TRBJ2-5, with D possibly being TRBD2 (6 bases). Germline V CDR1 and CDR2: SEHNR, FQNEAQ (reference sequence). CDR3 length: 17 residues. V gave up 5 bases and J gave up 2 bases, with 21 bases separating them.